This TCR beta chain comes out of a study of cytomegalovirus exposure and HLA in healthy donors. Study-level results: Earlier findings revealed that most TCR beta V segments proved productive either about 87% or about 30% of the time. The listing of about 150 TCR beta chains classed them as cytomegalovirus-associated.

Notes on this clone: The antigen remains undetermined.

The PCR employed 60 Vbeta primers together with 13 Jbeta primers. Using immunoSEQ multiplex PCR, the repertoire was profiled, and TCRdb retains in-frame clones only, with some absent. This sample carries about 190,000 clones, about four fifths of them seen once, and the ten largest clones take about 4.8%. The CDR3 runs 14 residues. Trimming removed 0 bases at V and 6 bases at J, with 13 bases between. CDR1 and CDR2 from the germline V gene are SGHRS and YFSETQ. The clonotype was recovered from a man younger than 45 in good health and CMV-seropositive. The sequenced sample consisted of PBMCs. The chain combines TRBV5-1 with TRBJ2-7; maybe TRBD1 (5 bases). The DNA for the CDR3 is TGCGCCAGCAGCTTGGGGGGCATAGTCTCCGAGCAGTACTTC. It is translated as CASSLGGIVSEQYF.